One and the same sample provided the 17 T cell receptor beta chains below, sequenced in a study of blood T cell repertoires in COVID-19. Profiling relied on immunoSEQ multiplex PCR, and the TCRdb table lists in-frame clones only, not all of them. The data contain more than 300,000 clones, about 92% of them singletons. Sequenced sample: PBMCs or T cells enriched from blood (not recorded which). The receptors were sampled from a woman in her twenties or thirties who had recovered from COVID-19.

Only a few counts were recorded for this clone. The chain uses TRBV28 and TRBJ1-6; tentative D call: TRBD1 (6 bases). Trimming took off 6 bases at V and 0 bases at J, with 6 bases between the two ends. The CDR3 totals 14 residues. The germline V gene encodes CDR1 MDHEN and CDR2 SYDVKM. The DNA for the CDR3 is TGTGCCAGCAGGGACAGCTCCTATAATTCACCCCTCCACTTT. Translated: CASRDSSYNSPLHF.

The rearrangement uses TRBV29-1 and TRBJ2-3, with D maybe TRBD1 (6 bases). The ends were cut back, 5 bases at V and 4 bases at J, with 19 bases in the middle. The CDR3 runs 15 residues. Germline assignment: CDR1 SQVTM and CDR2 ANQGSEA. The CDR3 protein is CSVSSPPGQPDTQYF. CDR3 DNA: TGCAGCGTTTCCTCCCCACCCGGACAGCCAGATACGCAGTATTTT.

J is TRBJ1-4 and V is TRBV4-1; D not certain. CDR3 length: 16 residues. CDR1 is MGHRA and CDR2 is YSYEKL in the germline V gene. Trimming cost V 4 bases and J 2 bases, with 14 bases left between them. CDR3 protein: CASSPNPRQTNEKLFF. In nucleotides, the CDR3 is TGCGCCAGCAGCCCGAACCCCCGTCAGACTAATGAAAAACTGTTTTTT.

This clone was picked up a small number of times. V and J are TRBV12-5 and TRBJ1-4; 8 bases line up with TRBD1. Per the germline V gene, CDR1 is LGHNT and CDR2 is FRNRAP. The CDR3 length is 14 residues. V lost 7 bases and J lost 8; bases outside the gene matches: 9. CDR3 sequence: CASAPGGAGEKLFF. The CDR3 DNA follows: TGTGCTAGTGCCCCAGGGGGCGCCGGGGAAAAACTGTTTTTT. The variable domain in full, completed from reference TRBV12-5 and TRBJ1-4, reads DARVTQTPRHKVTEMGQEVTMRCQPILGHNTVFWYRQTMMQGLELLAYFRNRAPLDDSGMPKDRFSAEMPDATLATLKIQPSEPRDSAVYFCASAPGGAGEKLFFGSGTQLSVL.

The chain employs TRBV7-2 and TRBJ1-3; D uncertain. Germline lookup yields CDR1 SGHTA and CDR2 FQGNSA. CDR3 length: 12 residues. Trimming stripped 2 bases from V and 4 bases from J, with 3 bases between. The CDR3 protein is CASSLLGNTIYF. In nucleotides, the CDR3 is TGTGCCAGCAGCTTACTGGGAAACACCATATATTTT.

The V call is TRBV15, the J call TRBJ2-7; D is possibly TRBD2 (5 bases). This CDR3 is built from 16 residues. V shed 5 bases and J shed 2 bases, with 19 bases lying between them. Germline CDR1 and CDR2: LNHNV and YYDKDF (reference sequence). In nucleotides, the CDR3 is TGTGCCACCAGCCCGATGAGGGAGATTGCGACCTACGAGCAGTACTTC. Protein product: CATSPMREIATYEQYF.

This chain uses TRBV28 with TRBJ2-1, with 9 bases matching TRBD2. This CDR3 spans 15 amino acids. Germline CDR1 is MDHEN and CDR2 is SYDVKM. Trimming at V came to 6 bases and at J to 7 bases, leaving 10 bases not matched to a gene. This chain's CDR3 is CASSTLAGSFNEQFF. Here the CDR3 DNA reads TGTGCCAGCAGCACCCTAGCGGGATCTTTTAATGAGCAGTTCTTC.

This clone showed up just a few times. CDR3 in amino acids: CASSIPGLAGGPYNEQFF. CDR3 DNA: TGTGCCAGTAGTATCCCGGGACTAGCGGGAGGGCCCTACAATGAGCAGTTCTTC. This chain links TRBV19 with TRBJ2-1, with TRBD2 matching over 16 bases. Trimming at V came to 3 bases and at J to 2 bases, leaving 4 bases not matched to a gene. There are 18 residues in the CDR3. Germline loops: CDR1 LNHDA, CDR2 SQIVND (reference sequence).

The rearrangement joins TRBV18 to TRBJ2-5; 8 positions match TRBD1. Germline V gene lookup returns CDR1 KGHSH and CDR2 LQKENI. CDR3 length: 15 residues. V gave up 0 bases and J gave up 6 bases; unmatched junction bases: 6. The CDR3 loop is CASSPPAGGDQTQYF. For the CDR3, the DNA is TGTGCCAGCTCACCACCCGCAGGGGGCGATCAGACCCAGTACTTC.

The V and J genes are TRBV7-2 and TRBJ1-6; D perhaps matches TRBD1 (5 bases). This CDR3 has 16 amino acids. The V gene's germline CDR1 is SGHTA and CDR2 FQGNSA. Trimming stripped 5 bases from V and 7 bases from J, with 18 bases between. The DNA for the CDR3 is TGTGCCAGCAGCCCAAGGGGAAGGCGTTCGAATTCACCCCTCCACTTT. It codes for CASSPRGRRSNSPLHF.

The chain links TRBV25-1 to TRBJ2-7, with 12 bases aligning to TRBD1. Looked up from germline, CDR1 is MGHDK and CDR2 is SYGVNS. The trim removed 5 bases at V and 4 bases at J, leaving 3 bases unmatched. CDR3 length: 14 amino acids. The CDR3 spells CASSPGQGAYEQYF. In DNA, the CDR3 is TGTGCCAGCAGTCCGGGACAGGGGGCTTACGAGCAGTACTTC.

As for this clone: The junction does not match germline at one end; this may be a read error. This chain connects TRBV7-9 to TRBJ2-1; tentatively, D is TRBD2 (5 bases). Germline V gives CDR1 SEHNR, CDR2 FQNEAQ (reference sequence). This CDR3 comprises 15 residues. This CDR3 is CASSLAQVTYNEQFF. The CDR3 bases are TGTGCCAGCAGCCTAGCCCAGGTGACCTACAATGAGCAGTTCTTC.

This chain uses TRBV6-1 with TRBJ2-7; a possible D gene is TRBD2 (5 bases). V lost 2 bases to trimming and J lost 7 bases, with 9 bases between them. Germline lookup yields CDR1 MNHNS and CDR2 SASEGT. The CDR3 is 12 residues long. CDR3 region: CASSEHSGEQYF. DNA of the CDR3: TGTGCCAGCAGTGAACATTCGGGGGAGCAGTACTTC.

This rearrangement joins TRBV28 to TRBJ2-7; 10 bases line up with TRBD2. After removal of 4 bases from V and 0 bases from J, the junction contained 9 bases not matched to a gene. CDR1 and CDR2 (germline): MDHEN, SYDVKM. This CDR3 spans 17 amino acids. This CDR3 reads CASSYALGLAASYEQYF. The CDR3 region has the DNA TGTGCCAGCAGTTACGCCTTAGGACTAGCGGCCTCCTACGAGCAGTACTTC.

The count of this clone is one. The V gene is TRBV7-2, the J gene TRBJ2-5, with 8 positions matching TRBD2. Germline V gene lookup returns CDR1 SGHTA and CDR2 FQGNSA. With V trimmed by 4 bases and J by 4 bases, 8 bases remained unmatched. The CDR3 length is 15 residues. CDR3 amino acids: CASSSSTGGPETQYF. The CDR3 nucleotides are TGTGCCAGCAGCTCCTCGACGGGGGGGCCAGAGACCCAGTACTTC.

As for this clone: Germline is not matched at one junction end, which may reflect a read error. This chain uses TRBV7-6 with TRBJ2-1; 8 bases fit TRBD1. The CDR3 has 16 amino acids. Germline loops: CDR1 SGHVS, CDR2 FNYEAQ. CDR3 amino acids: CASSSPGGPRYDEQFF. The CDR3 DNA reads as TGTGCCAGCAGCTCCCCAGGGGGCCCCCGCTACGATGAGCAGTTCTTC.

The chain combines TRBV28 with TRBJ2-2; 9 bases fit TRBD1. Germline V gene data show CDR1 as MDHEN and CDR2 as SYDVKM. The CDR3 runs to 15 residues. V trimming: 6 bases; J trimming: 6 bases; junction bases outside the gene matches: 8. The CDR3 sequence: CASSAGTGFAGELFF. The CDR3 bases are TGTGCCAGCAGCGCCGGGACAGGGTTTGCCGGGGAGCTGTTTTTT.